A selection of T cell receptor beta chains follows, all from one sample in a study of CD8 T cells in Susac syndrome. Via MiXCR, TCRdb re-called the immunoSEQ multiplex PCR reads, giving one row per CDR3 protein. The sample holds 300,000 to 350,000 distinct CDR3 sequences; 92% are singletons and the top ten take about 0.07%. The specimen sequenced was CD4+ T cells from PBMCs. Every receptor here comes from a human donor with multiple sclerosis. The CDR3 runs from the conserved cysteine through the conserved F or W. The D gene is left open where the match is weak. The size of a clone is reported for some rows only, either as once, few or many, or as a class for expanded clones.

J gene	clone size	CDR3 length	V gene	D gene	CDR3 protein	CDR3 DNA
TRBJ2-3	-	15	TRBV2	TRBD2	CASSELAEVTDTQYF	TGTGCCAGCAGTGAACTAGCGGAAGTTACAGATACGCAGTATTTT
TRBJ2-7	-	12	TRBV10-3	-	CAIRDNSYEQYF	TGTGCCATCAGGGACAACTCCTACGAGCAGTACTTC
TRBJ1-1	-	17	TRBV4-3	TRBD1	CASSQDRGQGSGTEAFF	TGCGCCAGCAGCCAAGATCGTGGACAGGGGAGTGGCACTGAAGCTTTCTTT
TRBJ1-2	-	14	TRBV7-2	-	CASSFSGRNYGYTF	TGTGCCAGCAGCTTTTCGGGGAGGAACTATGGCTACACCTTC
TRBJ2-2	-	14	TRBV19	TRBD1	CASTWDSYTGELFF	TGTGCCAGTACCTGGGACAGCTACACCGGGGAGCTGTTTTTT
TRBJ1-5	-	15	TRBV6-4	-	CASSDSADSSSPQHF	TGTGCCAGCAGTGACTCGGCGGACAGCTCTTCGCCCCAGCATTTT
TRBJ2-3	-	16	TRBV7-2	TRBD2	CASSLKPSGLTDTQYF	TGTGCCAGCAGCTTAAAACCTAGCGGTCTCACAGATACGCAGTATTTT
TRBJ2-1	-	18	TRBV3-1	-	CASSQAHGGPSSYNEQFF	TGTGCCAGCAGCCAAGCCCACGGCGGCCCAAGCTCCTACAATGAGCAGTTCTTC
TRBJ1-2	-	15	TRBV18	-	CASRQGHGENYGYTF	TGTGCCAGCCGCCAAGGTCATGGTGAAAACTATGGCTACACCTTC
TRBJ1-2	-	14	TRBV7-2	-	CASSLGEGVGGYTF	TGTGCCAGCAGCTTAGGGGAGGGAGTGGGTGGCTACACCTTC
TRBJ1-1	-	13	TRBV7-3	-	CASRLQGGTEAFF	TGTGCCAGCAGATTACAGGGAGGCACTGAAGCTTTCTTT
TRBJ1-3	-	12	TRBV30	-	CAWNPGGYTIYF	TGTGCCTGGAACCCCGGGGGGTACACCATATATTTT
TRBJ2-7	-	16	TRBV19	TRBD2	CATSFGAGVGSYEQYF	TGTGCCACCAGCTTTGGTGCGGGAGTAGGGTCCTACGAGCAGTACTTC
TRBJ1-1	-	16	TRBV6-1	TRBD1	CASSEIGQGRYTEAFF	TGTGCCAGCAGTGAAATTGGACAGGGAAGGTACACTGAAGCTTTCTTT
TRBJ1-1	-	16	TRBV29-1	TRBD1	CSVDPPRGRQNTEAFF	TGCAGCGTTGACCCCCCTAGGGGGCGGCAGAACACTGAAGCTTTCTTT
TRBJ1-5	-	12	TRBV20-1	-	CSVGQGGTPQHF	TGCAGTGTAGGGCAGGGAGGGACGCCCCAGCATTTT
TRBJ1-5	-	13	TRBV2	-	CASTGLSNQPQHF	TGTGCCAGCACGGGACTTAGCAATCAGCCCCAGCATTTT
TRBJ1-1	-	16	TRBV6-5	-	CASSFSRDTYPTEAFF	TGTGCCAGCAGTTTCTCAAGGGACACCTACCCCACTGAAGCTTTCTTT
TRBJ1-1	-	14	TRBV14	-	CASSQEPMNTEAFF	TGTGCCAGCAGCCAAGAACCCATGAACACTGAAGCTTTCTTT
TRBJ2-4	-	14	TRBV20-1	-	CSANTLPAKNIQYF	TGCAGTGCCAACACGCTCCCAGCCAAAAACATTCAGTACTTC
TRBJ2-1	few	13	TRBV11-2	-	CASSLGHVNEQFF	TGTGCCAGCAGCTTAGGGCATGTAAATGAGCAGTTCTTC
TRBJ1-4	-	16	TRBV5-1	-	CASSFEPGPVNEKLFF	TGCGCCAGCAGCTTCGAGCCCGGTCCTGTTAATGAAAAACTGTTTTTT
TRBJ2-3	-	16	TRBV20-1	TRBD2	CSAGETSGGDTDTQYF	TGCAGTGCTGGAGAGACTAGCGGGGGAGATACAGATACGCAGTATTTT
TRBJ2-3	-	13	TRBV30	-	CAWSVRGTDTQYF	TGTGCCTGGAGTGTACGGGGCACAGATACGCAGTATTTT
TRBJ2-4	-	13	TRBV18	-	CASSPETGTRAYF	TGTGCCAGCTCACCTGAGACCGGGACCCGGGCGTACTTC